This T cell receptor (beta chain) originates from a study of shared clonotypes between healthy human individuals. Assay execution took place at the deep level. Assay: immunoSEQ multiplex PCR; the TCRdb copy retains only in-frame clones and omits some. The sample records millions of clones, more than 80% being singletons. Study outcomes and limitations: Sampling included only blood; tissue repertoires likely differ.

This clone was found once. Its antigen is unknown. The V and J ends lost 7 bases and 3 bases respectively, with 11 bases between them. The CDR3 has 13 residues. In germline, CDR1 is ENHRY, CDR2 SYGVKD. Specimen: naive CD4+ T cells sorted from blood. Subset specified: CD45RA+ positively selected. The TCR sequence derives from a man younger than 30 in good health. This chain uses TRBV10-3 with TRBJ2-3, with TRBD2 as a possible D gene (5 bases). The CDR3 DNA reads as TGTGCCATCAATTCCGGGGTGACAGATACGCAGTATTTT. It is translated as CAINSGVTDTQYF.